A single sample gave rise to the 2 T cell receptor beta chains below, sequenced in a study of cytomegalovirus exposure and HLA in healthy donors. The PCR was carried out with 60 Vbeta primers and 13 Jbeta primers. Profiled with immunoSEQ multiplex PCR; TCRdb holds only in-frame clones, not every one. Of about 150,000 clones listed, about 82% are singletons. What was sequenced was PBMCs. These receptors were taken from a male donor in good health and CMV-seronegative.

This chain uses TRBV9 with TRBJ2-6, with D tentatively TRBD1 (5 bases). From germline, CDR1 is SGDLS and CDR2 YYNGEE. V was pared by 3 bases and J by 6 bases, with 25 bases between. The CDR3 is 19 residues long. The CDR3 reads CASSGLRSQVPFEANVLTF. The CDR3 DNA follows: TGTGCCAGCAGCGGACTTAGGTCACAGGTTCCATTTGAGGCCAACGTCCTGACTTTC.

The chain joins TRBV7-9 to TRBJ2-5; no reliable D call. This CDR3 is 14 amino acids long. Germline V gene lookup returns CDR1 SEHNR and CDR2 FQNEAQ (reference sequence). Trimming removed 0 bases from V and 5 bases from J, with 10 bases in between. The CDR3 bases are TGTGCCAGCAGCTTAGCGTCGGGTGTGGAGACCCAGTACTTC. Its translation: CASSLASGVETQYF.